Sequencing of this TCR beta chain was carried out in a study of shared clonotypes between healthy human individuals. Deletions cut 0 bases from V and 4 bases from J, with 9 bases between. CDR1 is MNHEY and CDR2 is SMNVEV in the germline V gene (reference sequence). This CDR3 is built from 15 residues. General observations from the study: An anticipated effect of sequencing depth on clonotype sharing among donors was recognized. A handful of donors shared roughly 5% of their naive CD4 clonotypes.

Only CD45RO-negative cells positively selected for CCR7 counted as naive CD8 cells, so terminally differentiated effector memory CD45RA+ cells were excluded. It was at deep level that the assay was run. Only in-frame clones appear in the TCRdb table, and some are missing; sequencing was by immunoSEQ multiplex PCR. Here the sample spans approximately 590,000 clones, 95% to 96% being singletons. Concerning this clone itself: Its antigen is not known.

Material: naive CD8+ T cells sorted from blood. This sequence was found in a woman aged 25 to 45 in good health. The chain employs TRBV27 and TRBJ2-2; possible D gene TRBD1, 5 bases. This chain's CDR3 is CASSLSAGPTGELFF. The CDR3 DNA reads TGTGCCAGCAGTTTATCGGCAGGGCCCACCGGGGAGCTGTTTTTT.